These 30 T cell receptor beta chains were all obtained from the same sample, sequenced in a study of blood T cell repertoires in COVID-19. This table comes from immunoSEQ multiplex PCR, and its TCRdb copy is limited to in-frame clones, with some not included. This table has around 150,000 clones, about 93% appearing once. Material for sequencing was peripheral blood. The receptor set was obtained from a woman aged 45-65 years with acute or convalescent COVID-19.

The chain has TRBV27 and TRBJ2-1, with TRBD2 matching over 7 bases. CDR3 size: 16 residues. Looked up from germline, CDR1 is MNHEY and CDR2 is SMNVEV (reference sequence). V lost 1 base and J lost 0; bases outside the gene matches: 3. DNA for the CDR3: TGTGCCAGCAGTTTATGGGGGGGGAGCTCCTACAATGAGCAGTTCTTC. This gives the protein CASSLWGGSSYNEQFF.

This chain connects TRBV7-9 to TRBJ2-2; perhaps TRBD2 as D (5 bases). The CDR3 is made up of 18 amino acids. V was clipped by 4 bases and J by 0 bases, with 18 bases between them. Germline CDR1 is SEHNR and CDR2 is FQNEAQ (reference sequence). CDR3 protein: CASSSPSSRTPNTGELFF. In DNA form, the CDR3 reads TGTGCCAGCAGCTCACCAAGCTCGAGGACTCCGAACACCGGGGAGCTGTTTTTT.

V usage is TRBV6-2 or TRBV6-3 and J usage is TRBJ2-7; TRBD1 matches at 8 bases. CDR3 size: 15 residues. Germline V gene data show CDR1 as MNHEY and CDR2 as SVGEGT. Losses at the gene ends were 5 bases for V and 5 bases for J; bases not matched to a gene: 11. CDR3: CASSHPRDRIHEQYF. The CDR3 bases are TGTGCCAGCAGTCACCCCCGGGACAGGATTCACGAGCAGTACTTC.

The chain recombines TRBV27 with TRBJ2-5; 10 nucleotides line up with TRBD2. The CDR3 totals 16 residues. With 2 bases clipped from V and 5 bases from J, the junction kept 8 bases outside the gene matches. The germline CDR1 and CDR2 sequences are MNHEY and SMNVEV (reference sequence). CDR3 bases: TGTGCCAGCAGTTTAGGCGCAGCGGGAGGGCGGGAGACCCAGTACTTC. As protein: CASSLGAAGGRETQYF.

The rearrangement joins TRBV28 to TRBJ2-1; TRBD2 aligns across 7 bases. Germline values: CDR1 MDHEN, CDR2 SYDVKM. After removal of 7 bases from V and 0 bases from J, the junction contained 9 bases not matched to a gene. The CDR3 length is 16 residues. Here the CDR3 reads CASTERAGSSYNEQFF. Here the CDR3 DNA reads TGTGCCAGCACCGAACGAGCGGGGAGCTCCTACAATGAGCAGTTCTTC.

The chain combines TRBV19 with TRBJ1-5; a weak D match, TRBD1 (6 bases). CDR3 length equals 16 residues. The V gene's germline CDR1 is LNHDA and CDR2 SQIVND (reference sequence). The V end was cut by 6 bases, the J end by 2 bases, with 17 bases between. CDR3 residues: CASRTTGIFGNQPQHF. CDR3 coding DNA: TGTGCCAGTAGAACTACAGGGATTTTTGGCAATCAGCCCCAGCATTTT.

The chain uses TRBV6-2 or TRBV6-3 and TRBJ2-7; D remains unclear. Germline loops: CDR1 MNHEY, CDR2 SVGEGT. V was cut by 6 bases and J by 3 bases, with 9 bases left in between. The CDR3 length is 12 residues. This chain's CDR3 is CASSGVGYEQYF. The DNA for the CDR3 is TGTGCCAGCAGCGGAGTAGGCTACGAGCAGTACTTC.

V and J are TRBV10-2 and TRBJ1-5; D perhaps matches TRBD1 (5 bases). CDR3 size: 13 residues. V was shortened by 5 bases and J by 4 bases, with 9 bases between the two germline ends. CDR1 and CDR2 from the germline V gene are WSHSY and SAAADI. The CDR3 DNA reads TGCGCCAGCAGTACCGACAGAAATCAGCCCCAGCATTTT. This gives the protein CASSTDRNQPQHF.

This chain connects TRBV5-5 to TRBJ1-5; the match to TRBD1 covers 7 bases. Germline V gives CDR1 SGHKS, CDR2 YYEKEE (reference sequence). The V gene end was trimmed by 3 bases and the J gene end by 4 bases; junction bases not matched to a gene: 4. The CDR3 has 14 residues. The CDR3 DNA follows: TGTGCCAGCAGCTGGGGACAGCTTAATCAGCCCCAGCATTTT. It is translated as CASSWGQLNQPQHF.

This rearrangement joins TRBV10-3 to TRBJ1-2, with D possibly being TRBD1 (5 bases). V was cut by 6 bases and J by 0 bases, with 8 bases left in between. Germline CDR1 is ENHRY and CDR2 is SYGVKD. The CDR3 is made up of 13 amino acids. The CDR3 spells CAISQTANYGYTF. The CDR3 DNA sequence: TGTGCCATCAGCCAGACAGCTAACTATGGCTACACCTTC.

The chain combines TRBV7-8 with TRBJ1-2; 9 bases are a match to TRBD1. The CDR3 is 14 amino acids. CDR1 is SGHVS and CDR2 is FQNEAQ in the germline V gene. After removal of 2 bases from V and 7 bases from J, the junction contained 5 bases not matched to a gene. CDR3 region: CASSLRQGGSGYTF. CDR3 coding DNA: TGTGCCAGCAGCTTACGACAGGGGGGTAGTGGCTACACCTTC.

The CDR3 DNA reads TGTGCCAGCAGACCTAGGGGGTGGGGGCCTTCTTACAATGAGCAGTTCTTC. Residues: CASRPRGWGPSYNEQFF. The V call is TRBV3-1 (or the pseudogene TRBV3-2), the J call TRBJ2-1, with D possibly matching TRBD1 (6 bases). The ends were cut back, 6 bases at V and 4 bases at J, with 22 bases in the middle. Germline-derived CDR1 and CDR2 are LGHDT and YNNKEL (reference sequence). The CDR3 totals 17 residues.

This chain uses TRBV30 with TRBJ2-7, with TRBD2 as a possible D gene (5 bases). Germline lookup yields CDR1 GTSNPN and CDR2 SVGIG (reference sequence). V was pared by 0 bases and J by 6 bases, with 15 bases between. The CDR3 is made up of 14 amino acids. CDR3 nucleotide sequence: TGTGCCTGGAGTGTTCGGCTTCCCGCGGGCGAGCAGTACTTC. Translating it yields CAWSVRLPAGEQYF.

The chain combines TRBV6-2 or TRBV6-3 with TRBJ2-1; D perhaps matches TRBD2 (6 bases). In germline, CDR1 is MNHEY, CDR2 SVGEGT. V was trimmed by 2 bases and J by 12 bases, leaving 11 bases between them. This CDR3 spans 12 amino acids. The CDR3 DNA reads as TGTGCCAGCAGTTACCCCGGGCGGGGGCAGTTCTTC. Protein sequence: CASSYPGRGQFF.

The V and J genes are TRBV18 and TRBJ2-1; 8 bases are a match to TRBD2. With 3 bases clipped from V and 4 bases from J, the junction kept 5 bases outside the gene matches. This CDR3 has 15 amino acids. Per germline, CDR1 KGHSH and CDR2 LQKENI. The CDR3 DNA sequence: TGTGCCAGCTCACCGGCGGGGGGCCCTTACAATGAGCAGTTCTTC. Amino acid sequence: CASSPAGGPYNEQFF.

V usage is TRBV12-3 or TRBV12-4 and J usage is TRBJ2-7; 7 bases are shared with TRBD1. The V segment lost 5 bases and the J segment 3 bases; nucleotides outside the gene matches: 1. CDR3 size: 12 residues. The CDR3 region is CASSGDSYEQYF. Written as DNA, the CDR3 is TGTGCCAGCAGTGGGGACAGCTACGAGCAGTACTTC.

The V call is TRBV29-1, the J call TRBJ2-2, with a tentative D call TRBD1 (6 bases). In germline, CDR1 is SQVTM, CDR2 ANQGSEA. V was pared by 7 bases and J by 7 bases, with 19 bases between. The CDR3 loop spans 14 amino acids. The CDR3 bases are TGCAGCGCCCTAGACCCCTCGACAGGCGGGGAGCTGTTTTTT. Its translation: CSALDPSTGGELFF.

The chain uses TRBV7-2 and TRBJ1-4; D possibly corresponds to TRBD1 (6 bases). Germline V gene sequence: CDR1 SGHTA, CDR2 FQGNSA. Trimming removed 1 base from V and 8 bases from J, with 11 bases in between. This CDR3 contains 14 residues. The CDR3 DNA follows: TGTGCCAGCAGCTTAGGGACAGTTCGGGAAAAACTGTTTTTT. This sequence encodes CASSLGTVREKLFF.

The V and J genes are TRBV4-1 and TRBJ2-5; D possibly corresponds to TRBD2 (6 bases). Germline V gene sequence: CDR1 MGHRA, CDR2 YSYEKL. The CDR3 is 16 residues long. Trimming stripped 0 bases from V and 5 bases from J, with 16 bases between. The CDR3 loop reads CASSQDTGLGGETQYF. The CDR3 DNA follows: TGCGCCAGCAGCCAAGATACGGGATTAGGAGGGGAGACCCAGTACTTC.

This chain links TRBV19 with TRBJ2-5; 8 bases are shared with TRBD1. CDR3 size: 17 residues. CDR1 is LNHDA, CDR2 SQIVND, per germline (reference sequence). The J segment lost 2 bases and the V segment lost 8 bases, leaving 16 bases of the junction unmatched. The CDR3 nucleotides read TGTGCCAGTGCAGACAGGGGCACCACAATTTCACAAGAGACCCAGTACTTC. Encoded protein: CASADRGTTISQETQYF.

The chain is built from TRBV6-6 and TRBJ1-4; no reliable D call. The CDR3 runs to 17 residues. Germline loops: CDR1 MNHNY, CDR2 SVGAGI (reference sequence). Between the trimmed V and J ends, which lost 5 bases and 2 bases, there was a span of 18 bases. DNA for the CDR3: TGTGCCAGCAGTCTCAATTACCAATTAGCCACTAATGAAAAACTGTTTTTT. Translating gives CASSLNYQLATNEKLFF.

The CDR3 loop reads CASSPKAEDTEAFF. DNA for the CDR3: TGTGCCAGCTCACCAAAGGCGGAGGATACTGAAGCTTTCTTT. The chain carries TRBV18 and TRBJ1-1; D is ambiguous. In germline, CDR1 is KGHSH, CDR2 LQKENI. V was clipped by 2 bases and J by 5 bases, with 12 bases between them. There are 14 residues in the CDR3.

The rearrangement joins TRBV4-1 to TRBJ1-4; TRBD1 matches at 8 bases. Per the germline V gene, CDR1 is MGHRA and CDR2 is YSYEKL. CDR3 length equals 14 residues. Trimming at V came to 4 bases and at J to 6 bases, leaving 4 bases not matched to a gene. The CDR3 DNA reads TGCGCCAGCAGCCGACAGGGGAGTTATGAAAAACTGTTTTTT. This translates into CASSRQGSYEKLFF.

The chain combines TRBV5-1 with TRBJ2-2, with 12 positions matching TRBD1. V lost 4 bases, J lost 7 bases, and 8 bases stayed unmatched. The CDR3 spans 16 residues. The V gene's germline CDR1 is SGHRS and CDR2 YFSETQ. The CDR3 bases are TGCGCCAGCAGCCTGGGGACAGGGGGCGGAATCGGGGAGCTGTTTTTT. Its protein is CASSLGTGGGIGELFF.

This chain links TRBV4-2 with TRBJ2-7, with TRBD2 matching 7 bases. Germline CDR1 reads LGHNA; CDR2 reads YNFKEQ. This CDR3 is 14 amino acids long. The ends lost 3 bases at V and 4 bases at J; junction bases unmatched: 6. CDR3 region: CASSQESGAYEQYF. The CDR3 bases are TGTGCCAGCAGCCAGGAGAGCGGGGCTTACGAGCAGTACTTC.

The rearrangement uses TRBV11-2 and TRBJ1-4; a possible D gene is TRBD1 (5 bases). The V gene's germline CDR1 is SGHAT and CDR2 FQNNGV. Trimming shortened V by 1 base and J by 2 bases, and 11 bases separated the two germline ends. The CDR3 length is 16 residues. CDR3 loop: CASSLAGAGTNEKLFF. The CDR3, as DNA: TGTGCCAGCAGCTTAGCTGGGGCAGGGACTAATGAAAAACTGTTTTTT.

The chain carries TRBV15 and TRBJ2-2, with 7 bases that match TRBD2. The V and J ends lost 1 base and 3 bases, in that order; junction bases with no gene match: 8. This CDR3 is 17 amino acids long. CDR1 and CDR2 (germline): LNHNV, YYDKDF (reference sequence). CDR3 sequence (DNA): TGTGCCACCAGCAGAGGGGGAGGGGCCCGGGACACCGGGGAGCTGTTTTTT. Translated: CATSRGGGARDTGELFF. The whole variable domain, remainder taken from reference TRBV15 and TRBJ2-2, is DAMVIQNPRYQVTQFGKPVTLSCSQTLNHNVMYWYQQKSSQAPKLLFHYYDKDFNNEADTPDNFQSRRPNTSFCFLDIRSPGLGDTAMYLCATSRGGGARDTGELFFGEGSRLTVL.

The V and J genes are TRBV18 and TRBJ1-6; D ambiguous. Trimming pared 2 bases from V and 7 bases from J, leaving 6 bases between. In germline, CDR1 is KGHSH, CDR2 LQKENI. This CDR3 comprises 13 residues. Here the CDR3 reads CASSPSPNSPLHF. The CDR3 DNA reads as TGTGCCAGCTCACCAAGCCCAAATTCACCCCTCCACTTT.

The chain has TRBV2 and TRBJ1-5, with 8 bases lining up with TRBD1. Germline V gene sequence: CDR1 SNHLY, CDR2 FYNNEI. This CDR3 has 15 residues. V shed 6 bases, J shed 2 bases, and the junction held 6 bases outside the gene matches. The CDR3 region has the DNA TGTGCCAGCAGAGAGACAGGGGTCGGCAATCAGCCCCAGCATTTT. It codes for CASRETGVGNQPQHF. Variable domain in full (rest from reference TRBV2 and TRBJ1-5): EPEVTQTPSHQVTQMGQEVILRCVPISNHLYFYWYRQILGQKVEFLVSFYNNEISEKSEIFDDQFSVERPDGSNFTLKIRSTKLEDSAMYFCASRETGVGNQPQHFGDGTRLSIL.

The chain couples TRBV10-1 to TRBJ1-3; D gene ambiguous. V was pared by 0 bases and J by 0 bases, with 6 bases between. Looked up from germline, CDR1 is WNHNN and CDR2 is SYGVQD (reference sequence). The CDR3 is 15 residues long. The CDR3 bases are TGCGCCAGCAGTGAGTCTGGAGGCTCTGGAAACACCATATATTTT. Its translation is CASSESGGSGNTIYF.